These 4 T cell receptor beta chains came from one sample sequenced in a study of beta chain features in type 1 diabetes. The antigens for these receptors are not known. Expressed TCRB transcripts got sequenced, as all isolated RNA was reverse transcribed. The method was immunoSEQ multiplex PCR; TCRdb's version includes in-frame clones alone and lacks a portion of them. The sample holds almost 350,000 clones; around 8.5% are singletons and the top ten take about 1%. Study-wide points: TCRB CDR3s from Type 1 diabetes patients were moderately but significantly shorter in all four CD4+ subsets.

Material: central memory CD4+ T cells from blood. The origin of the receptors is a man aged 25 to 45 with type 1 diabetes.

The chain uses TRBV6-1 and TRBJ2-2, with TRBD2 identical over 9 bases. V shed 4 bases and J 13 bases; nucleotides not matched to a gene: 10. This CDR3 contains 14 residues. CDR1 and CDR2 (germline): MNHNS, SASEGT. CDR3 in amino acids: CASSGLAGLGRLFF. The CDR3 bases are TGTGCCAGCAGTGGTCTAGCGGGATTGGGGCGGCTGTTTTTT.

This chain links TRBV18 with TRBJ1-4; 8 nucleotides align to TRBD1. V lost 6 bases to trimming and J lost 7 bases; unmatched junction nucleotides: 16. CDR1 and CDR2 (germline): KGHSH, LQKENI. The CDR3 totals 17 residues. CDR3 bases: TGTGCCAGCTCTCCCCCCGCGGCGGGACAGGCGCTTGAAAAACTGTTTTTT. Its protein is CASSPPAAGQALEKLFF.

This clone was recorded a few times. The chain combines TRBV6-6 with TRBJ2-3; tentative D call: TRBD2 (6 bases). Germline lookup yields CDR1 MNHNY and CDR2 SVGAGI (reference sequence). V dropped 10 bases and J dropped 10 bases, with 27 bases sitting between them. CDR3 size: 15 residues. The CDR3 loop is CATSEGRGRRDAQYF. As DNA, the CDR3 is TGTGCCACCTCGGAGGGCCGGGGCCGACGCGACGCGCAGTATTTT.

This clone was counted a few times. J is TRBJ2-5 and V is TRBV5-1; TRBD1 aligns across 9 bases. Matching the DNA end better, TRBJ2-7 makes the J call doubtful. Per the germline V gene, CDR1 is SGHRS and CDR2 is YFSETQ. The length of the CDR3 is 14 residues. CDR3 protein: CASSAGQGVDEQYF. The CDR3 DNA reads TGCGCCAGCAGCGCGGGACAGGGAGTGGACGAGCAGTACTTC.